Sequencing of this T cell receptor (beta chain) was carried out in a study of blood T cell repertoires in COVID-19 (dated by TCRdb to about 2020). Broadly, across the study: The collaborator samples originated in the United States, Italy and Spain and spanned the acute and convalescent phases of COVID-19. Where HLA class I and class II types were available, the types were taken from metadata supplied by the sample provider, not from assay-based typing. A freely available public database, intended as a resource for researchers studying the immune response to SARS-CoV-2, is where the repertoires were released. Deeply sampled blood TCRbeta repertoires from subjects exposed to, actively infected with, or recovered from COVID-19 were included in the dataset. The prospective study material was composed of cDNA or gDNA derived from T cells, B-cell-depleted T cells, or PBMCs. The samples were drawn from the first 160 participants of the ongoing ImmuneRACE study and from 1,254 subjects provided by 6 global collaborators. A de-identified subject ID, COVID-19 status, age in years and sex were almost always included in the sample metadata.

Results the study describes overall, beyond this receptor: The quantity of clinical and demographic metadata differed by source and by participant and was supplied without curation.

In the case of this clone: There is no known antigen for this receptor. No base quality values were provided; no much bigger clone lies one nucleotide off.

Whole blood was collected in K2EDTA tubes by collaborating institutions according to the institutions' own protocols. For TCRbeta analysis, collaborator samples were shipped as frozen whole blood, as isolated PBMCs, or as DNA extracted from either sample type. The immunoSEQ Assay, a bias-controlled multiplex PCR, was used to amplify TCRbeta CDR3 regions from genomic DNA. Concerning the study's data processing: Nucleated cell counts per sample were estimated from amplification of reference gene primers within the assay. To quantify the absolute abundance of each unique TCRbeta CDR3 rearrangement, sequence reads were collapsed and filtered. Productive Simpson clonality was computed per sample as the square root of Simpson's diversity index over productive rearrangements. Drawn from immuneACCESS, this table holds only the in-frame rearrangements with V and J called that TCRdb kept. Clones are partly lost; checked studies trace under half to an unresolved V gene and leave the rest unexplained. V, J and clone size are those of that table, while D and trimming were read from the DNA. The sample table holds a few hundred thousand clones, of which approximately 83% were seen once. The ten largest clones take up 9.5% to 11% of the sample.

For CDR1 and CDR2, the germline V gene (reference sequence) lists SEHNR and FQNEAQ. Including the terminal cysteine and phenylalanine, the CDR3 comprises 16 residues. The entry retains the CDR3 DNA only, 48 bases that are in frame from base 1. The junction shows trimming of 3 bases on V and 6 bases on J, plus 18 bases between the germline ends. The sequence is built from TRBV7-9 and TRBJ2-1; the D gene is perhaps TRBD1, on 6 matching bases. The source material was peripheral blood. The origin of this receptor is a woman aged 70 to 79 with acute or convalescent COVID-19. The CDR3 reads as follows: CASSFLRDMMGNEQFF. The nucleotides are TGTGCCAGCAGCTTCCTCCGGGACATGATGGGCAATGAGCAGTTCTTC.